The 3 T cell receptor beta chains reported below all come from one sample, sequenced in a study of T cell responses to AZD1222 COVID-19 vaccine (dated by TCRdb to the early 2020s). Receptors were amplified or captured by the immunoSEQ multiplex PCR assay. TCRdb obtained this table from immuneACCESS and retained in-frame rearrangements with V and J assigned. These tables miss some clones; where compared with another copy, unresolved V genes account for less than half of the shortfall, and the remainder is unexplained. The sample records under 200,000 clones, more than 75% of which are singletons. Approximately 26% of the sample goes to the ten largest clones. This specimen's time point label, per the study, means: about 28 days (+/-7) after the second vaccine dose. The sample consisted of peripheral blood, taken 28 days after the second AZD1222 dose. All receptors come from an adult who received the AZD1222 COVID-19 vaccine.

J is TRBJ1-4 and V is TRBV6-2 or TRBV6-3; D might be TRBD1 (5 bases). The CDR3 contains 15 residues. Trimming cost V 0 bases and J 7 bases, with 12 bases left between them. Germline V CDR1 and CDR2: MNHEY, SVGEGT. The CDR3, as DNA: TGTGCCAGCAGTTACTCGTGGGCGCAGGGTGAAAAACTGTTTTTT. Its protein is CASSYSWAQGEKLFF.

Here the CDR3 reads CASIMGGGDEQYF. In nucleotides, the CDR3 is TGTGCCAGCATAATGGGGGGCGGCGACGAGCAGTACTTC. The chain is built from TRBV5-5 and TRBJ2-7, with D perhaps matching TRBD1 or TRBD2 (6 bases each). Germline lookup yields CDR1 SGHKS and CDR2 YYEKEE (reference sequence). The CDR3 spans 13 residues. The V gene lost 6 bases and the J gene lost 5 bases, with 15 bases spanning the gap.

This clone was picked up one time. The J gene is TRBJ1-2, the V gene TRBV4-3; weak D call: TRBD1 (5 bases). Germline V gives CDR1 LGHNA, CDR2 YSLEER. The CDR3 is 15 amino acids. Deletions cut 4 bases from V and 6 bases from J, with 18 bases between. The CDR3 loop is CASSPDEGRVNGYTF. In DNA form, the CDR3 reads TGCGCCAGCAGCCCAGACGAGGGGCGAGTTAATGGCTACACCTTC.